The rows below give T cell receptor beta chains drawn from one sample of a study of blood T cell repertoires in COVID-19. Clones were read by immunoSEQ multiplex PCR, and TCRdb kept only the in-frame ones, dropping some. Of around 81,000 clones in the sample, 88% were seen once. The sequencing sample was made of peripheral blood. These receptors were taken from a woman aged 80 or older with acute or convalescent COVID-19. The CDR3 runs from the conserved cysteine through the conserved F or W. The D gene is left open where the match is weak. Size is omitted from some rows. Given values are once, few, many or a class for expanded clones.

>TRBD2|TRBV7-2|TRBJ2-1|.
TGTGCCAGCAGCTTAGTCTCCAGCGGGGCCTACAATGAGCAGTTCTTC
CASSLVSSGAYNEQFF
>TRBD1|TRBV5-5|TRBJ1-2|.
TGTGCCAGCAGCTTGGTATGGACAGGGGAATTCTATGGCTACACCTTC
CASSLVWTGEFYGYTF
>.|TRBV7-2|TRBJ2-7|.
TGTGCCAGCAGTCGACTGGGGAGCTCCTACGAGCAGTACTTC
CASSRLGSSYEQYF
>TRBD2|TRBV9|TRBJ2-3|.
TGTGCCAGCAGCGCCTCCCCCCCGACTAGCGGGAGAGCAGATACGCAGTATTTT
CASSASPPTSGRADTQYF
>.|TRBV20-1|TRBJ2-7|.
TGCAGTGCTAGTCTCGCCTACGAGCAGTACTTC
CSASLAYEQYF
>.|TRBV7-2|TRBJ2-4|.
TGTGCCAGCAGCTTAGGTCGGACAATAGCCAAAAACATTCAGTACTTC
CASSLGRTIAKNIQYF
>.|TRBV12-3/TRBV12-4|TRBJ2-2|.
TGTGCCAGCAGTTACTCCCCCGGGGAGCTGTTTTTT
CASSYSPGELFF
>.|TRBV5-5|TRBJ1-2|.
TGTGCCAGCAGCACCCCGACAGTGAATGGCTACACCTTC
CASSTPTVNGYTF
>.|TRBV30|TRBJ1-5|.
TGTGCCTGGAGTCTTACCTCCGCGGGGCAGCCCCAGCATTTT
CAWSLTSAGQPQHF
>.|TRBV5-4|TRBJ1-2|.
TGTGCCAGCAGCTTGGACAGCTATGGCTACACCTTC
CASSLDSYGYTF
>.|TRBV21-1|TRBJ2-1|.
TGTGCCAGTGTCGGGGGTCTCTACAATGAGCAGTTCTTC
CASVGGLYNEQFF
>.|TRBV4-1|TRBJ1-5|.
TGCGCCAGCAGCCAAGATGCGGAGGCAGTCGGAAATCAGCCCCAGCATTTT
CASSQDAEAVGNQPQHF
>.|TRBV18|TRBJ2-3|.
TGTGCCAGCTCCAAAAGGGACACCCCTAGCACAGATACGCAGTATTTT
CASSKRDTPSTDTQYF
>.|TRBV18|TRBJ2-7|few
TGTGCCAGCTCACCGGGGCAGGGGCAATCGGGCTCCTACGAGCAGTACTTC
CASSPGQGQSGSYEQYF
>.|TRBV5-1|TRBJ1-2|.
TGCGCCAGCAGCTTGGGGGAGCAGTTAGATGGCTACACCTTC
CASSLGEQLDGYTF
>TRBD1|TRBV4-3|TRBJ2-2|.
TGCGCCAGCTCAAAGGACAGGGCTTACGGGGAGCTGTTTTTT
CASSKDRAYGELFF